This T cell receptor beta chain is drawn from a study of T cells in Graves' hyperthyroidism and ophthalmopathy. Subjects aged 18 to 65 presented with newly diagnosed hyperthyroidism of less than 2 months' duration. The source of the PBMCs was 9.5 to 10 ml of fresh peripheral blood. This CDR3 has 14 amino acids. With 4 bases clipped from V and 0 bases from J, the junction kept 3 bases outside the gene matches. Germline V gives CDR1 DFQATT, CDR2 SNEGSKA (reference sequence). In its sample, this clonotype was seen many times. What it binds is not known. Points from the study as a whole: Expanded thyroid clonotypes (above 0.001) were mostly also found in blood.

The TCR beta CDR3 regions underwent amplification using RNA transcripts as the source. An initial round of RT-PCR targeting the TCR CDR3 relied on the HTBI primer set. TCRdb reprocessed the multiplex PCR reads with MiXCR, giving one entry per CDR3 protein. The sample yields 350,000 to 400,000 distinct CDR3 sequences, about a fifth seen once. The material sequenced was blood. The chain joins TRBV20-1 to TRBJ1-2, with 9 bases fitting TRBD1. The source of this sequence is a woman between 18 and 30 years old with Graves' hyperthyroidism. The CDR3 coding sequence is TGCAGTGCTACTCGGGACAGGGCTAACTATGGCTACACCTTC. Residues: CSATRDRANYGYTF.